A selection of T cell receptor beta chains follows, all from one sample in a study of blood T cell repertoires in COVID-19. Only in-frame clones appear in the TCRdb table, and some are missing; sequencing was by immunoSEQ multiplex PCR. Here the sample spans about 49,000 clones, roughly 79% being singletons. The sequenced sample was peripheral blood. These receptors all come from an elderly woman with COVID-19, enrolled during active disease. Both conserved end residues are part of each CDR3. D genes are given only for firm matches. The size field is filled for only some rows; it gives once, few, many or a size class.

d_gene	abundance	v_gene	j_gene	CDR3aa	CDR3nt
-	-	TRBV27	TRBJ2-7	CASSLYSGGSAYEQYF	TGTGCCAGCAGTTTATACTCTGGCGGTTCTGCCTACGAGCAGTACTTC
-	-	TRBV12-3/TRBV12-4	TRBJ1-4	CASQGTNEKLFF	TGTGCCAGCCAGGGGACTAATGAAAAACTGTTTTTT
-	once	TRBV7-8	TRBJ1-5	CASSPGGNQPQHF	TGTGCCAGCAGCCCGGGGGGCAATCAGCCCCAGCATTTT
TRBD2	-	TRBV28	TRBJ2-7	CATLTSGDYEQYF	TGTGCCACCCTCACTAGCGGAGACTACGAGCAGTACTTC
-	-	TRBV30	TRBJ1-2	CACLHTGLGGYTF	TGTGCCTGCCTTCATACAGGGTTGGGAGGCTACACCTTC
-	-	TRBV29-1	TRBJ2-3	CSVKRGYTDTQYF	TGCAGCGTTAAGAGAGGGTACACAGATACGCAGTATTTT
-	-	TRBV9	TRBJ2-5	CASSVNSGETQYF	TGTGCCAGCAGCGTAAACAGTGGCGAGACCCAGTACTTC
-	-	TRBV10-2	TRBJ2-1	CASSLKRAAYNEQFF	TGCGCCAGCAGTTTAAAGCGGGCGGCGTACAATGAGCAGTTCTTC
TRBD1	-	TRBV18	TRBJ2-2	CASSRIGQGANTGELFF	TGTGCCAGCTCAAGAATTGGACAGGGTGCGAACACCGGGGAGCTGTTTTTT
TRBD1	-	TRBV18	TRBJ1-5	CASSGDRVSNQPQHF	TGTGCCAGCTCAGGGGACAGGGTTAGCAATCAGCCCCAGCATTTT
TRBD1	-	TRBV18	TRBJ2-3	CASSPPIGQGEDTQYF	TGTGCCAGCTCACCACCGATTGGACAGGGGGAGGATACGCAGTATTTT
-	-	TRBV9	TRBJ1-1	CASSPGDTEAFF	TGTGCCAGCAGCCCCGGGGACACTGAAGCTTTCTTT
-	-	TRBV6-5	TRBJ1-4	CASSYSQGEKLFF	TGTGCCAGCAGTTACTCCCAGGGGGAAAAACTGTTTTTT
-	-	TRBV30	TRBJ1-5	CAWSARWSGNQPQHF	TGTGCCTGGAGTGCCCGATGGTCGGGCAATCAGCCCCAGCATTTT
-	-	TRBV7-8	TRBJ1-3	CASSLEGDSGNTIYF	TGTGCCAGCAGCTTAGAGGGGGACTCTGGAAACACCATATATTTT
-	-	TRBV18	TRBJ2-3	CASSISVPTSTDTQYF	TGTGCCAGCTCAATCTCGGTACCGACTAGCACAGATACGCAGTATTTT
TRBD1	-	TRBV4-1	TRBJ2-2	CATTPGQGPGELFF	TGCGCCACGACACCGGGACAGGGGCCCGGGGAGCTGTTTTTT
-	-	TRBV19	TRBJ1-5	CASSPDNSNQPQHF	TGTGCCAGTAGCCCAGACAATAGCAATCAGCCCCAGCATTTT
-	-	TRBV9	TRBJ1-3	CASSVEGNGNTIYF	TGTGCCAGCAGCGTCGAGGGAAACGGAAACACCATATATTTT
-	few	TRBV3-1/TRBV3-2	TRBJ1-2	CASSQGGGREGYTF	TGTGCCAGCAGCCAAGGCGGGGGGCGCGAGGGCTACACCTTC
-	-	TRBV7-8	TRBJ2-7	CASGGNEQYF	TGTGCCAGCGGGGGGAACGAGCAGTACTTC
TRBD1	-	TRBV10-2	TRBJ2-4	CASRGTGGGNIQYF	TGCGCCAGCAGAGGAACAGGGGGTGGAAACATTCAGTACTTC
TRBD1	-	TRBV29-1	TRBJ2-1	CSVQGQANEQFF	TGCAGCGTTCAGGGACAGGCTAATGAGCAGTTCTTC
TRBD2	once	TRBV29-1	TRBJ2-2	CSVVGLGTGELFF	TGCAGCGTTGTGGGACTAGGTACCGGGGAGCTGTTTTTT
-	few	TRBV6-6	TRBJ1-2	CASRPGQFYGYTF	TGTGCCAGCAGACCCGGACAGTTCTATGGCTACACCTTC
TRBD1	-	TRBV18	TRBJ1-5	CASSPQGANQPQHF	TGTGCCAGCTCACCCCAGGGGGCGAATCAGCCCCAGCATTTT
TRBD2	-	TRBV3-1/TRBV3-2	TRBJ2-3	CASSPSGRVADTQYF	TGTGCCAGCAGCCCTAGCGGGAGGGTTGCAGATACGCAGTATTTT
TRBD2	-	TRBV5-5	TRBJ2-1	CARLAGRAYNEQFF	TGTGCCAGACTGGCCGGGAGGGCCTACAATGAGCAGTTCTTC
TRBD1	-	TRBV11-2	TRBJ2-5	CASSLGGTGVGETQYF	TGTGCCAGCAGCTTAGGCGGGACAGGGGTCGGGGAGACCCAGTACTTC
-	-	TRBV7-2	TRBJ2-5	CASSFAGIGQETQYF	TGTGCCAGCAGCTTCGCAGGGATCGGCCAAGAGACCCAGTACTTC